Listed here are 9 T cell receptor beta chains from one sample, sequenced in a study of cytomegalovirus exposure and HLA in healthy donors (dated by TCRdb to about 2017). Library preparation used the immunoSEQ multiplex PCR assay. TCRdb obtained this table from immuneACCESS and retained in-frame rearrangements with V and J assigned. These tables miss some clones; where compared with another copy, unresolved V genes account for less than half of the shortfall, and the remainder is unexplained. For this sample there are about 280,000 clones; around 89% appear just once. Clones ranked in the top ten supply around 0.9% of the sample. The sample taken for sequencing was PBMCs. These receptors were taken from a woman younger than 30 in good health and CMV-seronegative.

The chain links TRBV6-5 to TRBJ2-5, with 7 nucleotides matching TRBD1. With V trimmed by 6 bases and J by 5 bases, 12 bases remained unmatched. Per the germline V gene, CDR1 is MNHEY and CDR2 is SVGAGI. The CDR3 loop spans 15 amino acids. The CDR3: CASRATQGPGETQYF. The CDR3 bases are TGTGCCAGCAGGGCAACACAGGGGCCCGGGGAGACCCAGTACTTC.

The table lists this clone with a few counts. This chain uses TRBV6-5 with TRBJ1-6; D might be TRBD1 (5 bases). This CDR3 is 15 amino acids long. Deletions cut 6 bases from V and 6 bases from J, with 15 bases between. Per the germline V gene, CDR1 is MNHEY and CDR2 is SVGAGI. The CDR3 loop reads CASSERGLPNSPLHF. CDR3 sequence (DNA): TGTGCCAGCAGCGAACGGGGACTGCCTAATTCACCCCTCCACTTT.

The chain combines TRBV9 with TRBJ2-1, with 8 nucleotides matching TRBD2. V dropped 4 bases and J dropped 8; count of bases not matched to a gene: 14. This CDR3 is built from 16 residues. The germline V gene has CDR1 SGDLS and CDR2 YYNGEE. This chain's CDR3 is CASSPATAGDGDEQFF. The DNA for the CDR3 is TGTGCCAGCAGCCCCGCCACAGCGGGAGATGGCGATGAGCAGTTCTTC.

The rearrangement joins TRBV19 to TRBJ2-1; 7 nucleotides align to TRBD2. Germline V gives CDR1 LNHDA, CDR2 SQIVND (reference sequence). V lost 3 bases, J lost 6 bases, and 5 bases stayed unmatched. This CDR3 region has 14 residues. The CDR3 sequence: CASSIPSGINEQFF. Written as DNA, the CDR3 is TGTGCCAGTAGTATTCCTAGCGGTATCAATGAGCAGTTCTTC.

The chain couples TRBV27 to TRBJ2-5; D unresolved. The CDR3 has 13 amino acids. The germline V and J ends were trimmed by 5 bases and 5 bases, with 12 bases remaining between them. Looked up from germline, CDR1 is MNHEY and CDR2 is SMNVEV (reference sequence). CDR3 loop: CASSPPALETQYF. The CDR3, as DNA: TGTGCCAGCAGTCCCCCCGCGCTGGAGACCCAGTACTTC.

The chain carries TRBV28 and TRBJ1-1, with D unresolved. This CDR3 contains 16 residues. Trimming removed 4 bases at V and 0 bases at J, with 15 bases between. Germline V gene data show CDR1 as MDHEN and CDR2 as SYDVKM. CDR3 sequence: CASSSPGGNMNTEAFF. The CDR3 DNA reads as TGTGCCAGCAGTTCCCCGGGAGGCAACATGAACACTGAAGCTTTCTTT.

V is TRBV30 and J is TRBJ2-2, with D uncertain. CDR3 length: 15 amino acids. Per germline, CDR1 GTSNPN and CDR2 SVGIG (reference sequence). Trimming cost V 0 bases and J 0 bases, with 8 bases left between them. CDR3 amino acids: CAWSVISANTGELFF. The CDR3 bases are TGTGCCTGGAGTGTTATCAGCGCGAACACCGGGGAGCTGTTTTTT.

This chain joins TRBV9 and TRBJ2-1, with unresolved D. From germline, CDR1 is SGDLS and CDR2 YYNGEE. The CDR3 is 13 residues long. V was trimmed by 3 bases and J by 7 bases, leaving 11 bases between them. CDR3 region: CASSERMDNEQFF. CDR3 nucleotides: TGTGCCAGCAGCGAGCGAATGGATAATGAGCAGTTCTTC.

This clone was observed a single time. V and J are TRBV9 and TRBJ2-7; 7 positions agree with TRBD1. The length of the CDR3 is 14 residues. The V gene end was trimmed by 3 bases and the J gene end by 2 bases; junction bases not matched to a gene: 5. The germline V gene has CDR1 SGDLS and CDR2 YYNGEE. The CDR3 DNA reads as TGTGCCAGCAGCGCTGACAGGGACACCTACGAGCAGTACTTC. Translating it yields CASSADRDTYEQYF.